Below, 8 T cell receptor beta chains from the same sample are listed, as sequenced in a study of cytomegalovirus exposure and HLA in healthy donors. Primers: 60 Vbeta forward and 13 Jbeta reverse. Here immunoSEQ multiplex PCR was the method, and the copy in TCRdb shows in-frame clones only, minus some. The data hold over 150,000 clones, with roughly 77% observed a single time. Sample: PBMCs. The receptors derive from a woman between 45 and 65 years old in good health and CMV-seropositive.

CDR3 nucleotides: TGTGCCAGCAGCCCTCAAGTCGCGGGGGGAGGTCAAGAGACCCAGTACTTC. This encodes CASSPQVAGGGQETQYF. V usage is TRBV7-6 and J usage is TRBJ2-5; 8 nucleotides line up with TRBD2. Trimming cost V 5 bases and J 2 bases; bases outside gene matches: 13. The V gene's germline CDR1 is SGHVS and CDR2 FNYEAQ. CDR3 size: 17 residues.

In nucleotides, the CDR3 is TGTGCCAGCAGTCGACAGGGGGTTTCCTACAATGAGCAGTTCTTC. Encoded protein: CASSRQGVSYNEQFF. The V and J genes are TRBV2 and TRBJ2-1; TRBD1 matches at 9 bases. V lost 5 bases and J lost 1; bases outside the gene matches: 3. The CDR3 consists of 15 residues. Germline loops: CDR1 SNHLY, CDR2 FYNNEI.

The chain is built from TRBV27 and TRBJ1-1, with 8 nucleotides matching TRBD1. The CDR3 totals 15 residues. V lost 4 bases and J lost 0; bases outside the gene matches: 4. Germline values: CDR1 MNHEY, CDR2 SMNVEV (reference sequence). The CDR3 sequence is CASSSRQGMNTEAFF. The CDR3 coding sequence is TGTGCCAGCAGTTCGAGACAGGGGATGAACACTGAAGCTTTCTTT.

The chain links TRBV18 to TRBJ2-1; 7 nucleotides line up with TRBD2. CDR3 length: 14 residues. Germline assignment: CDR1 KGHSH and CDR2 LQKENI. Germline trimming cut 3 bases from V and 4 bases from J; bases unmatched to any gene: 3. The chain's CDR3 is CASSPTSLYNEQFF. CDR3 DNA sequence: TGTGCCAGCTCACCGACTAGCCTATACAATGAGCAGTTCTTC.

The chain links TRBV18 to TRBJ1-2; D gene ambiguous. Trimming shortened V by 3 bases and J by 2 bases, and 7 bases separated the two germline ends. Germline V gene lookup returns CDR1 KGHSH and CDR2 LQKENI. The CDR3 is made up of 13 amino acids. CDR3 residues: CASSPEKNYGYTF. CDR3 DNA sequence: TGTGCCAGCTCACCGGAGAAAAACTATGGCTACACCTTC.

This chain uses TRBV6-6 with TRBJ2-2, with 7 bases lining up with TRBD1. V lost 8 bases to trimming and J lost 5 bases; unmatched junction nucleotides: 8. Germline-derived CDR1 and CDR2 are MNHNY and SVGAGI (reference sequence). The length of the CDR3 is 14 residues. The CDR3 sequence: CASLGGLGTGELFF. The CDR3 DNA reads TGTGCCAGCTTAGGGGGCCTGGGTACCGGGGAGCTGTTTTTT.

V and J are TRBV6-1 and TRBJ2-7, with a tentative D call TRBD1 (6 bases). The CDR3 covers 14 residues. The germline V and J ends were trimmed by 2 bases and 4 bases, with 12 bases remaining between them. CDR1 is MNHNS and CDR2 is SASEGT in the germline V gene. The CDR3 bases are TGTGCCAGCAGTGAACCATCACAGGGATACGAGCAGTACTTC. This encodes CASSEPSQGYEQYF.

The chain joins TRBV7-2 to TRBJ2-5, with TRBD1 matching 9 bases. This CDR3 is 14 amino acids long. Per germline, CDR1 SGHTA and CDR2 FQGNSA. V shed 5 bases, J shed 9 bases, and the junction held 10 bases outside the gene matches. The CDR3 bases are TGTGCCAGCAGCCCCGGACAGGGGCCGTGGGCCCAGTACTTC. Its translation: CASSPGQGPWAQYF.